This T cell receptor (beta chain) was documented in a study of radiation and T cells in renal cell carcinoma. Background on the study: Nephrectomy followed 15 Gy stereotactic body radiation by 4 weeks. Study observations and caveats: From baseline, blood top tumor clonotypes peaked at 2 weeks post-radiation.

This table comes from immunoSEQ multiplex PCR, and its TCRdb copy is limited to in-frame clones, with some not included. The sample contains about 150,000 clones, 87% of which appear only once. Comments on this clone: Its cognate antigen is unknown.

Time point: blood 2 weeks post-SBRT. Treatment in this sample: 15 Gy SBRT to primary tumor, nephrectomy 4 weeks later. This TCR was sampled from a woman aged 50 to 60 with renal cell carcinoma. The sequencing used blood, collected from a patient whose treatment included radiotherapy and nephrectomy.

CDR3 nucleotides: TGTGCCAGCAGCTTAGCGGTAGGGGGCATTTCACCCCTCCACTTT. It yields the protein CASSLAVGGISPLHF. The V call is TRBV7-8, the J call TRBJ1-6; TRBD1 matches at 7 bases. Germline values: CDR1 SGHVS, CDR2 FQNEAQ. The junction had 5 bases not matched to a gene; V was cut back by 0 bases and J by 9 bases. CDR3 length: 15 residues.